The next 14 T cell receptor beta chains were all read from a single sample in a study of cytomegalovirus exposure and HLA in healthy donors. It was with 60 Vbeta and 13 Jbeta primers that the PCR ran. Method: immunoSEQ multiplex PCR; TCRdb's copy keeps in-frame clones and lacks some. The sample yields more than 100,000 clones, around 83% seen once. The specimen was PBMCs. These receptors all come from a woman aged 50 to 60 in good health and CMV-seropositive.

This clone was observed once. This sequence joins TRBV9 and TRBJ2-1; 9 bases are shared with TRBD2. The CDR3 contains 15 residues. Germline CDR1 is SGDLS and CDR2 is YYNGEE. The J segment lost 4 bases and the V segment lost 5 bases, leaving 7 bases of the junction unmatched. The CDR3 reads CASSSGTSRYNEQFF. The CDR3 nucleotides read TGTGCCAGCAGTTCCGGGACTAGCAGATACAATGAGCAGTTCTTC.

This chain links TRBV4-1 with TRBJ2-3, with D possibly being TRBD1 (5 bases). The CDR3 consists of 15 residues. V dropped 4 bases and J dropped 0 bases, with 11 bases sitting between them. The V gene's germline CDR1 is MGHRA and CDR2 YSYEKL. The CDR3 reads CASSLRGGSTDTQYF. Written as DNA, the CDR3 is TGCGCCAGCAGCCTTAGGGGCGGTAGCACAGATACGCAGTATTTT.

This chain uses TRBV30 with TRBJ1-6; D not certain. V shed 1 base and J shed 11 bases, with 12 bases lying between them. The CDR3 contains 13 residues. From germline, CDR1 is GTSNPN and CDR2 SVGIG (reference sequence). CDR3 coding DNA: TGTGCCTGGAGTGCGTCTTTTTTTCCACCCCTCCACTTT. Protein product: CAWSASFFPPLHF.

Details on this clone: A read error may produce the germline difference seen at one junction end. The chain recombines TRBV6-5 with TRBJ2-7; perhaps TRBD1 as D (6 bases). The CDR3 loop spans 13 amino acids. Germline V gives CDR1 MNHEY, CDR2 SVGAGI. CDR3 in amino acids: CASSYERDTPKIF. The CDR3 DNA sequence: TGTGCCAGCAGTTACGAGAGGGACACACCGAAGATTTTC.

The V gene is TRBV6-5, the J gene TRBJ1-3; TRBD1 might be the D (6 bases). Per germline, CDR1 MNHEY and CDR2 SVGAGI. Trimming stripped 5 bases from V and 8 bases from J, with 16 bases between. This CDR3 is 14 amino acids long. CDR3 region: CASSPTNRDHTIYF. CDR3 DNA sequence: TGTGCCAGCAGTCCAACCAACAGGGACCACACCATATATTTT.

The V call is TRBV11-2, the J call TRBJ2-4, with 9 nucleotides matching TRBD2. The CDR3 covers 17 residues. V gave up 1 base and J gave up 7 bases; unmatched junction bases: 11. Germline V CDR1 and CDR2: SGHAT, FQNNGV. This CDR3 reads CASSLGSGGFGRNIQYF. The CDR3 DNA reads TGTGCCAGCAGCTTAGGTAGCGGGGGTTTTGGGAGGAACATTCAGTACTTC.

The J gene is TRBJ1-4, the V gene TRBV5-1; 8 positions agree with TRBD1. The CDR3 contains 16 residues. J gave up 6 bases and V 2 bases, and 9 bases lay outside the gene matches. Germline CDR1 SGHRS, CDR2 YFSETQ. The CDR3 DNA reads TGCGCCAGCAGCTTCTTACCGGGACAGGAAGATGAAAAACTGTTTTTT. This encodes CASSFLPGQEDEKLFF.

A remark on this clone: The junction does not match germline at one end; this may be a read error. This chain links TRBV7-7 with TRBJ2-7, with TRBD2 identical over 7 bases. Looked up from germline, CDR1 is SSHAT and CDR2 is FNYEAQ (reference sequence). This CDR3 is 13 amino acids long. CDR3 in DNA: TGTGCTAGCAGCGCCTTGGGAGGGTACGAGCAGTACTTC. Translating gives CASSALGGYEQYF. Full variable domain (outside the CDR3, taken from reference TRBV7-7 and TRBJ2-7): GAGVSQSPRYKVTKRGQDVTLRCDPISSHATLYWYQQALGQGPEFLTYFNYEAQPDKSGLPSDRFSAERPEGSISTLTIQRTEQRDSAMYRCASSALGGYEQYFGPGTRLTVT.

V gene TRBV9 combines with J gene TRBJ2-5, with a weak D call TRBD2 (5 bases). The CDR3 runs to 17 residues. Per the germline V gene, CDR1 is SGDLS and CDR2 is YYNGEE. Trimming left V 4 bases short and J 2 bases short, with 21 bases between. Written as DNA, the CDR3 is TGTGCCAGCAGCCCGACGTCCGGAGGCATTGGGCAAGAGACCCAGTACTTC. This encodes CASSPTSGGIGQETQYF.

The chain links TRBV13 to TRBJ2-5; 8 positions agree with TRBD1. The J call could be wrong; TRBJ2-7 is a better fit for the DNA end. The CDR3 length is 15 residues. In germline, CDR1 is PRHDT, CDR2 FYEKMQ (reference sequence). CDR3 protein: CASSSRQGLSYEQYF. The CDR3 bases are TGTGCCAGCAGCTCACGACAGGGGCTATCCTACGAGCAGTACTTC.

As regards this clone: The germline gene is not matched at one end of the junction; a read error may be the cause. The chain employs TRBV11-2 and TRBJ2-5; 10 positions agree with TRBD2. The CDR3 sequence is 17 residues long. Germline loops: CDR1 SGHAT, CDR2 FQNNGV. This chain's CDR3 is CASSLIITSGAQEAQYF. CDR3 bases: TGTGCCAGCAGCTTAATTATTACTAGCGGGGCCCAAGAGGCCCAGTACTTC.

The chain carries TRBV4-1 and TRBJ1-1; D unresolved. Between the trimmed V and J ends, which lost 0 bases and 3 bases, there was a span of 11 bases. Germline-derived CDR1 and CDR2 are MGHRA and YSYEKL. This CDR3 is built from 15 residues. CDR3 nucleotide sequence: TGCGCCAGCAGCCAAGATGATTTAAAGCACACTGAAGCTTTCTTT. It encodes CASSQDDLKHTEAFF.

The chain combines TRBV7-8 with TRBJ1-5; 7 bases agree with TRBD1. CDR1 and CDR2 (germline): SGHVS, FQNEAQ. The V gene end was trimmed by 7 bases and the J gene end by 0 bases; junction bases not matched to a gene: 9. The CDR3 has 16 amino acids. CDR3 DNA: TGTGCCAGCAAATCGGGGACAGTAAATAGCAATCAGCCCCAGCATTTT. Translated, it gives CASKSGTVNSNQPQHF.

This rearrangement joins TRBV6-4 to TRBJ1-5; D may be TRBD1 (5 bases). The CDR3 is 13 amino acids. Per germline, CDR1 MRHNA and CDR2 SNTAGT. V lost 4 bases and J 3 bases, leaving 7 bases between the germline ends. The CDR3 is CASSGRVNQPQHF. The CDR3 bases are TGTGCCAGCAGTGGCAGGGTCAATCAGCCCCAGCATTTT.